The T cell receptor (beta chain) described here comes from a study of T cell responses to AZD1222 COVID-19 vaccine. Clones were read by immunoSEQ multiplex PCR, and TCRdb kept only the in-frame ones, dropping some. Here the sample spans fewer than 45,000 clones, less than 90% being singletons. Worth noting for this clone: Its antigen is still unknown.

Regarding the study as a whole: Among those given AZD1222, only six were seropositive at baseline.

V was shortened by 0 bases and J by 4 bases, with 7 bases between the two germline ends. The CDR3 length is 13 residues. The germline gives CDR1 KGHSH, CDR2 LQKENI. This TCR was sampled from an adult in good health. The chain carries TRBV18 and TRBJ2-7, with a tentative D call TRBD2 (6 bases). Sequenced here: peripheral blood, sampled on day 0 of AZD1222 vaccination. CDR3 coding DNA: TGTGCCAGCTCACCACCGGGGACTTACGAGCAGTACTTC. This translates into CASSPPGTYEQYF.